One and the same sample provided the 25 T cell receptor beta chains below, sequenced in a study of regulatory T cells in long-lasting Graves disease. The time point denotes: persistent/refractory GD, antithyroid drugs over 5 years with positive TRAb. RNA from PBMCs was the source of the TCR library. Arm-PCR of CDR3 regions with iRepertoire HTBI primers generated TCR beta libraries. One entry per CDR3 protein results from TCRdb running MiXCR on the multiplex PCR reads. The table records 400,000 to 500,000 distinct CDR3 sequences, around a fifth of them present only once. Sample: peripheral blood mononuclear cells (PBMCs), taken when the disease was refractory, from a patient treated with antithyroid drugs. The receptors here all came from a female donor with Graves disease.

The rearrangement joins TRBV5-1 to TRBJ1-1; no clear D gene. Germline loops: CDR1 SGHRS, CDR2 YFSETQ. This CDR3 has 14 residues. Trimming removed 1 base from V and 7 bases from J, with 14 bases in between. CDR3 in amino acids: CASSLFSSSNEAFF. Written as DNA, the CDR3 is TGCGCCAGCAGCTTGTTTTCCTCATCCAATGAAGCTTTCTTT.

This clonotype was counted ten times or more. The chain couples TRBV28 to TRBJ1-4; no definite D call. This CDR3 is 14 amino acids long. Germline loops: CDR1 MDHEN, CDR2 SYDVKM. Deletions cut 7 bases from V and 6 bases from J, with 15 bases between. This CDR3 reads CASKPGTMDEKLFF. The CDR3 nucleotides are TGTGCCAGCAAGCCGGGTACAATGGATGAAAAACTGTTTTTT.

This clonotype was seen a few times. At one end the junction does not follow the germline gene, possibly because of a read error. The CDR3 here is CASSLRVTGEIKNIQYF. The CDR3 nucleotides are TGTGCCAGCAGTTTAAGAGTGACAGGGGAAATTAAAAACATTCAGTACTTT. This chain connects TRBV12-3 or TRBV12-4 to TRBJ2-4, with TRBD1 identical over 8 bases. This CDR3 region has 17 residues.

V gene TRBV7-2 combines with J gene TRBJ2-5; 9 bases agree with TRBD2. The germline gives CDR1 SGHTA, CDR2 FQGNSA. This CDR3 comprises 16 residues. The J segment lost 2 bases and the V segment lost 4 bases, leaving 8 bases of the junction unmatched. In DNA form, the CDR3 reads TGTGCCAGCAGCTACGGTTTAGCGGGGGTACAAGAGACCCAGTACTTC. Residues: CASSYGLAGVQETQYF.

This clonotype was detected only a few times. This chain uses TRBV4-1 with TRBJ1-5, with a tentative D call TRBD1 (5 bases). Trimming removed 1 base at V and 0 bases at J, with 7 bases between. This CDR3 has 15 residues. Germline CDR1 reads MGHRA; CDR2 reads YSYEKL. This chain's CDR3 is CASSQGGNSNQPQHF. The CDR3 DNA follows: TGCGCCAGCAGCCAAGGGGGCAATAGCAATCAGCCCCAGCATTTT.

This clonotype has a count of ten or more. The CDR3 coding sequence is TGTGCCAGCAGTTTAGAGGGCCTTGGCTACACCTTC. Protein sequence: CASSLEGLGYTF. This chain connects TRBV27 to TRBJ1-2; D unresolved. Per the germline V gene, CDR1 is MNHEY and CDR2 is SMNVEV (reference sequence). The CDR3 runs 12 residues. V was pared by 2 bases and J by 7 bases, with 8 bases between.

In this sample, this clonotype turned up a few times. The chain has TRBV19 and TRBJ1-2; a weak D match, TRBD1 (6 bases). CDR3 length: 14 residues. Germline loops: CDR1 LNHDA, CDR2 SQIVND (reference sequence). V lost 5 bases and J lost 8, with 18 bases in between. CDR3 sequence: CASSFPQGPGGYTF. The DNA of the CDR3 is TGTGCCAGTAGTTTCCCACAGGGTCCAGGCGGCTACACCTTC.

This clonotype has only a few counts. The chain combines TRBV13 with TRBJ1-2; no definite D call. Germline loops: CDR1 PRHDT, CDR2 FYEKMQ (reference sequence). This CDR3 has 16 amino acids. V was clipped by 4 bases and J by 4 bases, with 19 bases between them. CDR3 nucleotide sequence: TGTGCCAGCAGCTCCCGACTCTTGGACGGTTCCTATGGCTACACCTTC. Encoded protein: CASSSRLLDGSYGYTF.

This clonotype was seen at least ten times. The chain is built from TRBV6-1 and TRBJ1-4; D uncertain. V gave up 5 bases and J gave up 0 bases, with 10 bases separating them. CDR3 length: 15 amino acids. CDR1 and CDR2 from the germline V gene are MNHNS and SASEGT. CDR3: CASSLDGATNEKLFF. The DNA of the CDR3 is TGTGCCAGCAGTCTTGACGGTGCAACTAATGAAAAACTGTTTTTT.

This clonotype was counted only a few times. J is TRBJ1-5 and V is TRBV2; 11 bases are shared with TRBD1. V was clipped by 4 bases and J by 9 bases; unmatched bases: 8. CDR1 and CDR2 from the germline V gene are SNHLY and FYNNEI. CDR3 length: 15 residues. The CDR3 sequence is CASSAGTGGWGPQHF. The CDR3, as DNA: TGTGCCAGCAGTGCCGGGACAGGGGGTTGGGGGCCCCAGCATTTT.

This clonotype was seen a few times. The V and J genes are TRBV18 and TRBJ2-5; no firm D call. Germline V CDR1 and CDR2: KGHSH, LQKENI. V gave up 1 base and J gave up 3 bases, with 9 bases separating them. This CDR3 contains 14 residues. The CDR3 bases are TGTGCCAGCTCACCACAGGGTCGAGAAGAGACCCAGTACTTC. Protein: CASSPQGREETQYF.

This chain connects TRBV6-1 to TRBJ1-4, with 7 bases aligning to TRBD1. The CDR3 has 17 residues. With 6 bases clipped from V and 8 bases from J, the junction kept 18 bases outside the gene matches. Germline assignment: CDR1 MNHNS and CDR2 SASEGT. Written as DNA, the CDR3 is TGTGCCAGCAGCTCCACAGGGGCCACCCGAGGAATAGAAAAACTGTTTTTT. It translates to CASSSTGATRGIEKLFF.

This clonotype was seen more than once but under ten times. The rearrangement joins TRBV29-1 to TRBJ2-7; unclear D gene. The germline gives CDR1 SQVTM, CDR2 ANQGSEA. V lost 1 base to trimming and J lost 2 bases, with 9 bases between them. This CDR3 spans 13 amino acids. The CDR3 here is CSVEVQEPYEQYF. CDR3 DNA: TGCAGCGTTGAAGTCCAGGAACCCTACGAGCAGTACTTC.

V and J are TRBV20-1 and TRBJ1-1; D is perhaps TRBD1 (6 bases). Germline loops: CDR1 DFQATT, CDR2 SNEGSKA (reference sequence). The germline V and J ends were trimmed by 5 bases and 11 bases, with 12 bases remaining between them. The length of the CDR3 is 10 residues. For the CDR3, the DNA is TGCAGTGCTTTAACAGGGAGGGCTTTCTTT. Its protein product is CSALTGRAFF.

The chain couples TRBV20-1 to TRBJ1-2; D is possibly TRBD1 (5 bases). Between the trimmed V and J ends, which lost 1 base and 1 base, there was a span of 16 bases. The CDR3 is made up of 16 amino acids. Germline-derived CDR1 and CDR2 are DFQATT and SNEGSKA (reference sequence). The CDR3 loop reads CSARVPEGLGNYGYTF. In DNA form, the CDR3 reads TGCAGTGCTAGAGTGCCAGAGGGGCTGGGTAACTATGGCTACACCTTC.

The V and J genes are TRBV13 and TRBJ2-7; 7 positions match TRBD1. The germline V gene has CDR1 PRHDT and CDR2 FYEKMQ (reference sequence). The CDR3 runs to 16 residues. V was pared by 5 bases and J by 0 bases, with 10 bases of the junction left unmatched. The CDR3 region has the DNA TGTGCCAGCAGCCTTTTACCGGGACAGACCTCCTACGAGCAGTACTTC. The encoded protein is CASSLLPGQTSYEQYF. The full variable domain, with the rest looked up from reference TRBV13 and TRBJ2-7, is AAGVIQSPRHLIKEKRETATLKCYPIPRHDTVYWYQQGPGQDPQFLISFYEKMQSDKGSIPDRFSAQQFSDYHSELNMSSLELGDSALYFCASSLLPGQTSYEQYFGPGTRLTVT.

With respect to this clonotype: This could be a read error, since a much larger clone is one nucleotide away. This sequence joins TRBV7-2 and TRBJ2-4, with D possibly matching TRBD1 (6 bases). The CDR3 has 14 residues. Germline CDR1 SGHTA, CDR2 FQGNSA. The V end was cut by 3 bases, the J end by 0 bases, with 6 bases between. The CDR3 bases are TGTACCAGCAGCTTGGGGGCAGCCAAAAACATTCAGTACTTC. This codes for CTSSLGAAKNIQYF.

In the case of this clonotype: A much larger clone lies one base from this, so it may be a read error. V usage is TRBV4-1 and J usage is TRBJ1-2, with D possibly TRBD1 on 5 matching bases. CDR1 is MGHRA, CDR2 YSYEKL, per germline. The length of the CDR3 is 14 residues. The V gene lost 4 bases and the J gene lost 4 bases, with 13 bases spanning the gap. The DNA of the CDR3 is TGCGCCAGCAGCCCCCGGGGCAGAAGCTATGGCTACACCTTC. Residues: CASSPRGRSYGYTF.

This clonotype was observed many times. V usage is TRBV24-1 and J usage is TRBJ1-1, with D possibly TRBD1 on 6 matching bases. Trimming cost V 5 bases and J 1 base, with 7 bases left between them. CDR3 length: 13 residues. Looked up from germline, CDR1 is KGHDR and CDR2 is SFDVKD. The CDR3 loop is CATSVQGNTEAFF. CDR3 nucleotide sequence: TGTGCCACCAGTGTACAGGGGAACACTGAAGCTTTCTTT.

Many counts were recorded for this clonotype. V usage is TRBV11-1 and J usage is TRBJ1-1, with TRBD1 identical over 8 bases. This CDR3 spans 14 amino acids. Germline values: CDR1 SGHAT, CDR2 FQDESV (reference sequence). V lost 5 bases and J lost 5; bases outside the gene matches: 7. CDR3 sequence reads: CASSRRQGSTEAFF. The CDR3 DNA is TGTGCCAGCAGCCGAAGACAGGGGAGTACTGAAGCTTTCTTT. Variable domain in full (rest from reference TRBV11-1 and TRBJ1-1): EAEVAQSPRYKITEKSQAVAFWCDPISGHATLYWYRQILGQGPELLVQFQDESVVDDSQLPKDRFSAERLKGVDSTLKIQPAELGDSAMYLCASSRRQGSTEAFFGQGTRLTVV.

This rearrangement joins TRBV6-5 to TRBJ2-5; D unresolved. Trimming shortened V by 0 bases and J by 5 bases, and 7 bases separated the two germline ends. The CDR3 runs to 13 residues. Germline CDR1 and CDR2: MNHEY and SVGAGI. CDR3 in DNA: TGTGCCAGCAGTTACTCAATGAGGGAGACCCAGTACTTC. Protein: CASSYSMRETQYF.

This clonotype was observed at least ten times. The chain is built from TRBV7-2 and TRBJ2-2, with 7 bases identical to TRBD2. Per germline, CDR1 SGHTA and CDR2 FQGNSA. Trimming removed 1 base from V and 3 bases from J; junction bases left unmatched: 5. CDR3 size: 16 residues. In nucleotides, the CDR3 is TGTGCCAGCAGCTTAGGGGGACTAACCTACACCGGGGAGCTGTTTTTT. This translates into CASSLGGLTYTGELFF.

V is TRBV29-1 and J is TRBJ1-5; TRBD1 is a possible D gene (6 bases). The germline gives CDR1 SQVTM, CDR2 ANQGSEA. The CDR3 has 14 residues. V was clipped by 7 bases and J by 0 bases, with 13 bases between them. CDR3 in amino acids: CSAVGANSNQPQHF. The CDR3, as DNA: TGCAGCGCTGTGGGGGCCAATAGCAATCAGCCCCAGCATTTT.

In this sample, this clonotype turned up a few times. CDR3 loop: CASSQLRLTNNEQFF. CDR3 nucleotides: TGTGCCAGCAGTCAGTTGCGCCTAACAAACAATGAGCAGTTCTTC. This sequence joins TRBV28 and TRBJ2-1; D is unresolved. V lost 5 bases to trimming and J lost 5 bases, with 16 bases between them. Germline V gene lookup returns CDR1 MDHEN and CDR2 SYDVKM. This CDR3 region has 15 residues.

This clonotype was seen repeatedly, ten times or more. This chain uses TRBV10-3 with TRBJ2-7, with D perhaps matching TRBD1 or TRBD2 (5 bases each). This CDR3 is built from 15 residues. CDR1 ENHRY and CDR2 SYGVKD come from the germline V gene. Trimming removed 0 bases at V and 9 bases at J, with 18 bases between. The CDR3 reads CAISESQGAPEGQYF. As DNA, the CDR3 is TGTGCCATCAGTGAGTCGCAGGGAGCCCCCGAGGGGCAGTACTTC.